These 28 T cell receptor beta chains were all obtained from the same sample, sequenced in a study of OX40 agonist ivuxolimab in advanced cancers. Using immunoSEQ multiplex PCR, the repertoire was profiled, and TCRdb retains in-frame clones only, with some absent. The sample records 55,000 to 90,000 clones, about nine tenths being singletons. The starting material was CD4+ or CD8+ T cells sorted from blood, obtained in a trial of the OX40 agonist ivuxolimab. These receptors all stem from an adult with an advanced solid tumor such as melanoma, head and neck, liver or kidney cancer.

The V and J genes are TRBV11-2 and TRBJ2-3; 12 bases match TRBD2. The J segment lost 1 base and the V segment lost 0 bases, leaving 8 bases of the junction unmatched. The CDR3 has 19 residues. In germline, CDR1 is SGHAT, CDR2 FQNNGV. As DNA, the CDR3 is TGTGCCAGCAGCTTAGATTTTCGAAGGACTAGCGGGGGCACAGATACGCAGTATTTT. Translated, it gives CASSLDFRRTSGGTDTQYF. Drawing the rest from reference TRBV11-2 and TRBJ2-3, the complete variable domain is EAGVAQSPRYKIIEKRQSVAFWCNPISGHATLYWYQQILGQGPKLLIQFQNNGVVDDSQLPKDRFSAERLKGVDSTLKIQPAKLEDSAVYLCASSLDFRRTSGGTDTQYFGPGTRLTVL.

This chain uses TRBV5-1 with TRBJ1-1, with 8 bases fitting TRBD1. The trim removed 0 bases at V and 1 base at J, leaving 11 bases unmatched. Germline loops: CDR1 SGHRS, CDR2 YFSETQ. The CDR3 runs to 18 residues. CDR3 sequence: CASSLVAGGRGTNTEAFF. CDR3 nucleotides: TGCGCCAGCAGCTTGGTAGCAGGGGGCCGTGGTACGAACACTGAAGCTTTCTTT.

This sequence joins TRBV7-2 and TRBJ2-1; weak D call: TRBD2 (5 bases). This CDR3 spans 13 amino acids. Germline CDR1 and CDR2: SGHTA and FQGNSA. V was pared by 3 bases and J by 9 bases, with 12 bases between. The CDR3 loop is CASSFRGGSEQFF. CDR3 DNA sequence: TGTGCCAGCAGCTTCAGAGGAGGATCTGAGCAGTTCTTC.

V is TRBV11-2 and J is TRBJ2-3, with D perhaps TRBD1 (5 bases). The CDR3 has 19 amino acids. Looked up from germline, CDR1 is SGHAT and CDR2 is FQNNGV. Trimming took off 2 bases at V and 6 bases at J, with 27 bases between the two ends. The CDR3 loop reads CASSLRPIGARAQVDTQYF. The CDR3 bases are TGTGCCAGCAGCTTAAGGCCGATTGGGGCCCGGGCGCAGGTGGATACGCAGTATTTT.

The CDR3 region is CASSFGGAAEAFF. The DNA for the CDR3 is TGCGCCAGCAGCTTTGGGGGGGCGGCTGAAGCTTTCTTT. V gene TRBV5-1 combines with J gene TRBJ1-1; D is perhaps TRBD1 (6 bases). V gave up 2 bases and J gave up 6 bases, with 11 bases separating them. The germline V gene encodes CDR1 SGHRS and CDR2 YFSETQ. This CDR3 region has 13 residues. Supplemented by reference TRBV5-1 and TRBJ1-1, the full variable domain reads KAGVTQTPRYLIKTRGQQVTLSCSPISGHRSVSWYQQTPGQGLQFLFEYFSETQRNKGNFPGRFSGRQFSNSRSEMNVSTLELGDSALYLCASSFGGAAEAFFGQGTRLTVV.

The chain recombines TRBV6-6 with TRBJ2-2, with unresolved D. The CDR3 covers 14 residues. Between the trimmed V and J ends, which lost 2 bases and 6 bases, there was a span of 10 bases. The germline CDR1 and CDR2 sequences are MNHNY and SVGAGI (reference sequence). Here the CDR3 reads CASSYTDRAGELFF. CDR3 DNA: TGTGCCAGCAGTTACACCGACCGAGCCGGGGAGCTGTTTTTT.

CDR3 DNA: TGCGCCAGCAGCTCACAGGGGCCGTACAATTCACCCCTCCACTTT. This gives the protein CASSSQGPYNSPLHF. The chain recombines TRBV5-1 with TRBJ1-6, with 7 positions matching TRBD1. The germline V gene has CDR1 SGHRS and CDR2 YFSETQ. The length of the CDR3 is 15 residues. The V segment lost 3 bases and the J segment 7 bases; nucleotides outside the gene matches: 7.

The chain has TRBV6-5 and TRBJ2-7, with 7 bases that match TRBD2. This CDR3 comprises 15 residues. CDR1 is MNHEY and CDR2 is SVGAGI in the germline V gene. The V segment lost 2 bases and the J segment 5 bases; nucleotides outside the gene matches: 9. The CDR3 loop is CASSYPGRGIHEQYF. CDR3 bases: TGTGCCAGCAGTTACCCGGGGCGGGGGATCCACGAGCAGTACTTC.

This chain uses TRBV10-1 with TRBJ2-1; D is unclear. The CDR3 consists of 13 residues. The V and J ends lost 10 bases and 4 bases respectively, with 14 bases between them. Germline loops: CDR1 WNHNN, CDR2 SYGVQD (reference sequence). CDR3 loop: CATPNCGYNEQFF. The CDR3 coding sequence is TGCGCCACCCCTAACTGCGGTTACAATGAGCAGTTCTTC.

The rearrangement joins TRBV18 to TRBJ1-6; 8 nucleotides align to TRBD1. The CDR3 totals 13 residues. Trimming at V came to 3 bases and at J to 9 bases, leaving 1 base not matched to a gene. In germline, CDR1 is KGHSH, CDR2 LQKENI. In DNA, the CDR3 is TGTGCCAGCTCACCCGACAGGGGTTCACCCCTCCACTTT. It specifies CASSPDRGSPLHF.

V and J are TRBV29-1 and TRBJ1-5; 7 bases match TRBD1. The CDR3 runs 17 residues. V dropped 0 bases and J dropped 3; count of bases not matched to a gene: 11. Looked up from germline, CDR1 is SQVTM and CDR2 is ANQGSEA. The CDR3 DNA is TGCAGCGTTGAAGATTTAAGGGGGCACAGACCCAATCAGCCCCAGCATTTT. Protein: CSVEDLRGHRPNQPQHF. Full variable domain (rest looked up from reference TRBV29-1 and TRBJ1-5): SAVISQKPSRDICQRGTSLTIQCQVDSQVTMMFWYRQQPGQSLTLIATANQGSEATYESGFVIDKFPISRPNLTFSTLTVSNMSPEDSSIYLCSVEDLRGHRPNQPQHFGDGTRLSIL.

This chain uses TRBV30 with TRBJ1-2; 7 bases line up with TRBD1. With V trimmed by 4 bases and J by 5 bases, 13 bases remained unmatched. Germline CDR1 and CDR2: GTSNPN and SVGIG (reference sequence). The CDR3 contains 15 residues. As DNA, the CDR3 is TGTGCCTGGACCAAGCCCGGCTGGGACAGTTATGGCTACACCTTC. As protein: CAWTKPGWDSYGYTF.

The V and J genes are TRBV15 and TRBJ2-1, with D perhaps TRBD1 or TRBD2 (6 bases each). Per the germline V gene, CDR1 is LNHNV and CDR2 is YYDKDF (reference sequence). This CDR3 spans 14 amino acids. Trimming cost V 5 bases and J 10 bases, with 18 bases left between them. As DNA, the CDR3 is TGTGCCACCAGCCCGGGGGTGGGGGGCCGAGAGCAGTTCTTC. The encoded protein is CATSPGVGGREQFF.

The chain couples TRBV5-1 to TRBJ1-2; D not resolved. The CDR3 is 16 amino acids. Germline V gene data show CDR1 as SGHRS and CDR2 as YFSETQ. V lost 5 bases, J lost 7 bases, and 24 bases lay in between. CDR3 bases: TGCGCCAGCAGTTTGTCACCAGGAACAACCCAGCCTGGCTACACCTTC. Encoded protein: CASSLSPGTTQPGYTF. The entire variable domain, with the rest obtained from reference TRBV5-1 and TRBJ1-2, is as follows: KAGVTQTPRYLIKTRGQQVTLSCSPISGHRSVSWYQQTPGQGLQFLFEYFSETQRNKGNFPGRFSGRQFSNSRSEMNVSTLELGDSALYLCASSLSPGTTQPGYTFGSGTRLTVV.

The chain combines TRBV9 with TRBJ1-3, with TRBD1 identical over 8 bases. V trimming: 0 bases; J trimming: 0 bases; junction bases outside the gene matches: 11. The CDR3 runs to 19 residues. Germline CDR1 reads SGDLS; CDR2 reads YYNGEE. CDR3 nucleotides: TGTGCCAGCAGCGTAGCTGGGCAGGGGGCCGCGCTCTCTGGAAACACCATATATTTT. Protein: CASSVAGQGAALSGNTIYF.

The chain employs TRBV9 and TRBJ2-1; 9 nucleotides match TRBD1. CDR1 SGDLS and CDR2 YYNGEE come from the germline V gene. The CDR3 is 17 residues long. After removal of 3 bases from V and 0 bases from J, the junction contained 7 bases not matched to a gene. CDR3 sequence: CASSASLGQGSYNEQFF. CDR3 nucleotide sequence: TGTGCCAGCAGCGCCTCGCTGGGACAGGGCTCCTACAATGAGCAGTTCTTC.

V and J are TRBV5-1 and TRBJ2-5, with D uncertain. CDR3 length equals 13 residues. Germline V CDR1 and CDR2: SGHRS, YFSETQ. V gave up 0 bases and J gave up 2 bases, with 5 bases separating them. As DNA, the CDR3 is TGCGCCAGCAGCTTGGCGGCTCAAGAGACCCAGTACTTC. Translating gives CASSLAAQETQYF.

V and J are TRBV19 and TRBJ2-7; TRBD2 agrees at 7 bases. The CDR3 has 16 residues. The junction had 11 bases not matched to a gene; V was cut back by 3 bases and J by 3 bases. Germline V gene lookup returns CDR1 LNHDA and CDR2 SQIVND (reference sequence). The CDR3 region has the DNA TGTGCCAGTAGTATCGCAGCGGGACCCCTGAGCTACGAGCAGTACTTC. This translates into CASSIAAGPLSYEQYF.

The V call is TRBV9, the J call TRBJ2-3; weak D call: TRBD1 (6 bases). The germline V gene has CDR1 SGDLS and CDR2 YYNGEE. V lost 0 bases to trimming and J lost 1 base, with 12 bases between them. The CDR3 runs to 16 residues. This CDR3 reads CASSVGRGSGTDTQYF. CDR3 sequence (DNA): TGTGCCAGCAGCGTAGGAAGGGGGTCCGGCACAGATACGCAGTATTTT. Combining the CDR3 with reference TRBV9 and TRBJ2-3 gives the whole variable domain DSGVTQTPKHLITATGQRVTLRCSPRSGDLSVYWYQQSLDQGLQFLIQYYNGEERAKGNILERFSAQQFPDLHSELNLSSLELGDSALYFCASSVGRGSGTDTQYFGPGTRLTVL.

The CDR3 coding sequence is TGTGCCAGCAGCACCGACAGACCCGAGCAGTTCTTC. This gives the protein CASSTDRPEQFF. The genes are TRBV9 and TRBJ2-1, with D possibly TRBD1 on 5 matching bases. V lost 4 bases, J lost 10 bases, and 12 bases lay in between. The CDR3 spans 12 residues. The germline gives CDR1 SGDLS, CDR2 YYNGEE.

The V gene is TRBV28, the J gene TRBJ1-2, with no clear D. V lost 7 bases, J lost 1 base, and 4 bases lay in between. The CDR3 sequence is 11 residues long. CDR1 MDHEN and CDR2 SYDVKM come from the germline V gene. CDR3 sequence (DNA): TGTGCCAGCACCGGTAACTATGGCTACACCTTC. Its translation: CASTGNYGYTF.

The V and J genes are TRBV19 and TRBJ2-1; perhaps TRBD2 as D (5 bases). The V gene lost 6 bases and the J gene lost 10 bases, with 19 bases spanning the gap. The CDR3 covers 14 residues. The germline V gene has CDR1 LNHDA and CDR2 SQIVND (reference sequence). For the CDR3, the DNA is TGTGCCAGTAGCCCGATGGGAGCGTCCGACGAGCAGTTCTTC. Its protein is CASSPMGASDEQFF.

The V call is TRBV5-1, the J call TRBJ1-1; 7 nucleotides match TRBD1. The ends lost 7 bases at V and 3 bases at J; junction bases unmatched: 9. This CDR3 comprises 14 residues. The germline CDR1 and CDR2 sequences are SGHRS and YFSETQ. CDR3 sequence (DNA): TGCGCCAGCTCACACCAGGGGGTGGACACTGAAGCTTTCTTT. Translation gives CASSHQGVDTEAFF.

This clone occurred once. This chain joins TRBV9 and TRBJ1-3, with 8 positions matching TRBD1. The V gene end was trimmed by 4 bases and the J gene end by 2 bases; junction bases not matched to a gene: 8. Per germline, CDR1 SGDLS and CDR2 YYNGEE. The CDR3 is 16 residues long. The CDR3 here is CASSPRQDRAGNTIYF. CDR3 DNA sequence: TGTGCCAGCAGCCCCCGCCAGGACAGGGCTGGAAACACCATATATTTT.

This clone has a single count. The chain couples TRBV6-6 to TRBJ1-1, with D possibly being TRBD1 (5 bases). V was clipped by 5 bases and J by 10 bases, with 17 bases between them. The germline V gene encodes CDR1 MNHNY and CDR2 SVGAGI (reference sequence). The CDR3 is 13 residues long. The CDR3 reads CASSVNRNQGAFF. In DNA form, the CDR3 reads TGTGCCAGCAGTGTCAACCGGAACCAGGGAGCTTTCTTT.

The CDR3 DNA reads as TGTGCCTTGGAGCGGGGACAGGGTTATTTTGGGCTTGGCTACACCTTC. Protein sequence: CALERGQGYFGLGYTF. This chain uses TRBV30 with TRBJ1-2, with 9 bases identical to TRBD1. Germline V lookup: CDR1 GTSNPN, CDR2 SVGIG (reference sequence). The CDR3 has 16 residues. V dropped 7 bases and J dropped 7; count of bases not matched to a gene: 19.

The chain employs TRBV9 and TRBJ1-3; no reliable D call. Germline V lookup: CDR1 SGDLS, CDR2 YYNGEE. This CDR3 has 15 residues. Trimming cost V 0 bases and J 1 base, with 8 bases left between them. CDR3 sequence (DNA): TGTGCCAGCAGCGTAGGTCAGCGATCTGGAAACACCATATATTTT. Protein product: CASSVGQRSGNTIYF.

The genes are TRBV7-6 and TRBJ2-6; D is unclear. The CDR3 is 15 amino acids. The germline gives CDR1 SGHVS, CDR2 FNYEAQ. V lost 1 base, J lost 1 base, and 5 bases lay in between. The CDR3 region has the DNA TGTGCCAGCAGCTTAGGGGGATCTGGGGCCAACGTCCTGACTTTC. This codes for CASSLGGSGANVLTF.